This T cell receptor beta chain was observed in a study of shared clonotypes between healthy human individuals. Profiled with immunoSEQ multiplex PCR; TCRdb holds only in-frame clones, not every one. The sample contains more than 2 million clones, 95% of which appear only once. The sequenced sample was naive CD4+ T cells sorted from blood. Subset given: CD45RA+ positively selected. This TCR was sampled from a young man in good health.

CDR3 sequence: CASSQGQGRTYEQYF. The CDR3, as DNA: TGCGCCAGCAGCCAGGGACAGGGGAGGACCTACGAGCAGTACTTC. V and J are TRBV4-1 and TRBJ2-7, with 10 bases fitting TRBD1. CDR3 length: 15 amino acids. The ends lost 3 bases at V and 2 bases at J; junction bases unmatched: 4. Germline loops: CDR1 MGHRA, CDR2 YSYEKL.